One and the same sample provided the 13 T cell receptor beta chains below, sequenced in a study of shared clonotypes between healthy human individuals. TCRdb's table, derived via immunoSEQ multiplex PCR, lists solely in-frame clones and lacks some. The sample contains some 1.5 million clones, about 98% of which appear only once. The sequenced sample was naive CD4+ T cells sorted from blood. The subset denotes: CD45RA+ positively selected. Receptors were obtained from a man aged 25 to 40 in good health.

V is TRBV5-1 and J is TRBJ2-7; 7 bases line up with TRBD1. V dropped 5 bases and J dropped 4; count of bases not matched to a gene: 6. Germline CDR1 is SGHRS and CDR2 is YFSETQ. This CDR3 is built from 13 residues. CDR3 residues: CASSWDSIYEQYF. The CDR3 DNA is TGCGCCAGCAGTTGGGACAGCATTTACGAGCAGTACTTC.

The chain is built from TRBV9 and TRBJ2-1; no clear D. The CDR3 loop spans 12 amino acids. Germline CDR1 SGDLS, CDR2 YYNGEE. Trimming took off 1 base at V and 5 bases at J, with 4 bases between the two ends. This CDR3 is CASSVINNEQFF. The CDR3 region has the DNA TGTGCCAGCAGCGTAATAAACAATGAGCAGTTCTTC.

The chain links TRBV9 to TRBJ2-2; D ambiguous. The V end lost 2 bases, the J end lost 7 bases, and 6 bases lay between the germline ends. CDR1 and CDR2 from the germline V gene are SGDLS and YYNGEE. The CDR3 spans 12 residues. CDR3 sequence: CASSVLVGELFF. The CDR3 coding sequence is TGTGCCAGCAGCGTTCTAGTCGGGGAGCTGTTTTTT.

The V and J genes are TRBV5-1 and TRBJ2-1, with a possible D match to TRBD2 (6 bases). Germline lookup yields CDR1 SGHRS and CDR2 YFSETQ. This CDR3 spans 14 amino acids. The V end lost 7 bases, the J end lost 4 bases, and 15 bases lay between the germline ends. The CDR3 loop reads CASHRDSLYNEQFF. The CDR3 nucleotides are TGCGCCAGCCACCGGGACTCGCTGTACAATGAGCAGTTCTTC.

The count of this clone is one. The chain is built from TRBV11-2 and TRBJ2-7, with TRBD1 identical over 10 bases. The germline V gene encodes CDR1 SGHAT and CDR2 FQNNGV. The V gene end was trimmed by 1 base and the J gene end by 3 bases; junction bases not matched to a gene: 6. This CDR3 has 16 residues. The CDR3 DNA is TGTGCCAGCAGCTTAGTATTTGGACAGGGGGTCTACGAGCAGTACTTC. This gives the protein CASSLVFGQGVYEQYF.

Comments on this clone: Its ends do not fully match the called genes, so a read error is possible. This chain links TRBV11-2 with TRBJ2-5, with 7 positions matching TRBD1. The CDR3 length is 15 residues. CDR1 SGHAT and CDR2 FQNNGV come from the germline V gene. The CDR3 sequence: CASSLDRGQLETQYF. The DNA for the CDR3 is TGTGCCAGCAGCCTAGATAGGGGACAGTTGGAGACCCAGTACTTC.

The genes are TRBV5-1 and TRBJ1-1; TRBD1 is a possible D gene (6 bases). V gave up 0 bases and J gave up 7 bases, with 10 bases separating them. Germline V CDR1 and CDR2: SGHRS, YFSETQ. The CDR3 has 13 residues. The CDR3 sequence is CASSLGTGNEAFF. CDR3 bases: TGCGCCAGCAGCTTGGGCACAGGGAATGAAGCTTTCTTT.

The rearrangement uses TRBV19 and TRBJ1-5; D is possibly TRBD1 (5 bases). Trimming shortened V by 3 bases and J by 6 bases, and 21 bases separated the two germline ends. Germline CDR1 and CDR2: LNHDA and SQIVND (reference sequence). The CDR3 has 17 amino acids. The CDR3 coding sequence is TGTGCCAGTAGTATTTTGTCCATCGGGCAGGGTCGTCAGCCCCAGCATTTT. It is translated as CASSILSIGQGRQPQHF.

In the case of this clone: This specimen includes other DNA sequences encoding the same CDR3. The V call is TRBV9, the J call TRBJ2-2; 7 nucleotides match TRBD1. CDR3 length: 14 residues. Looked up from germline, CDR1 is SGDLS and CDR2 is YYNGEE. V shed 0 bases, J shed 6 bases, and the junction held 2 bases outside the gene matches. DNA for the CDR3: TGTGCCAGCAGCGTAGGAGGGGGCCCCGGGGAGCTGTTTTTT. Amino acids: CASSVGGGPGELFF.

The chain is built from TRBV6-6 and TRBJ2-7, with 11 bases fitting TRBD1. The trim removed 4 bases at V and 3 bases at J, leaving 8 bases unmatched. Per the germline V gene, CDR1 is MNHNY and CDR2 is SVGAGI (reference sequence). This CDR3 has 16 residues. CDR3 sequence: CASSSGGGTGGYEQYF. As DNA, the CDR3 is TGTGCCAGCAGTTCCGGGGGTGGGACAGGGGGCTACGAGCAGTACTTC.

The V and J genes are TRBV27 and TRBJ2-5; D call uncertain. The CDR3 length is 16 residues. Trimming took 6 bases from V and 4 from J, leaving 21 bases between them. From germline, CDR1 is MNHEY and CDR2 SMNVEV (reference sequence). The CDR3 coding sequence is TGTGCCAGCAGCCCCCTTAGACCGATTTTTCGAGAGACCCAGTACTTC. Its protein is CASSPLRPIFRETQYF.

The V gene is TRBV6-1, the J gene TRBJ2-7; 9 bases fit TRBD1. Per the germline V gene, CDR1 is MNHNS and CDR2 is SASEGT. The CDR3 spans 16 residues. V was clipped by 3 bases and J by 1 base; unmatched bases: 7. The CDR3 region is CASSEFRDRESYEQYF. CDR3 sequence (DNA): TGTGCCAGCAGTGAGTTTCGGGACAGGGAGTCCTACGAGCAGTACTTC.

The gene calls are TRBV4-3 and TRBJ2-7; 7 nucleotides agree with TRBD1. The V segment lost 3 bases and the J segment 2 bases; nucleotides outside the gene matches: 16. The CDR3 is 18 amino acids. Germline-derived CDR1 and CDR2 are LGHNA and YSLEER. The CDR3 DNA follows: TGCGCCAGCAGCCACCATATTAAGGGGACGACAGGGACCTACGAGCAGTACTTC. Translating gives CASSHHIKGTTGTYEQYF.